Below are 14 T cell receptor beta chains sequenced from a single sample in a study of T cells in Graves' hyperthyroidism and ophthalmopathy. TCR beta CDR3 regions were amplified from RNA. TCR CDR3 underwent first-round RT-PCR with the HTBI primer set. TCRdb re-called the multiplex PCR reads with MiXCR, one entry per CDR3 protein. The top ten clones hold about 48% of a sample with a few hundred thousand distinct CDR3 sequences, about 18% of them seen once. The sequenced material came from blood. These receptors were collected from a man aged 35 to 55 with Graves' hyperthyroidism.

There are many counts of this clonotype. The CDR3 is CASSQKFGTGVHTEAFF. Written as DNA, the CDR3 is TGTGCCAGCAGCCAAAAATTCGGGACAGGGGTTCACACTGAAGCTTTCTTT. The chain employs TRBV3-1 and TRBJ1-1; TRBD1 agrees at 10 bases. Per germline, CDR1 LGHDT and CDR2 YNNKEL (reference sequence). CDR3 length equals 17 residues. With 2 bases clipped from V and 3 bases from J, the junction kept 9 bases outside the gene matches. The full variable domain, its missing parts supplied by reference TRBV3-1 and TRBJ1-1, is DTAVSQTPKYLVTQMGNDKSIKCEQNLGHDTMYWYKQDSKKFLKIMFSYNNKELIINETVPNRFSPKSPDKAHLNLHINSLELGDSAVYFCASSQKFGTGVHTEAFFGQGTRLTVV.

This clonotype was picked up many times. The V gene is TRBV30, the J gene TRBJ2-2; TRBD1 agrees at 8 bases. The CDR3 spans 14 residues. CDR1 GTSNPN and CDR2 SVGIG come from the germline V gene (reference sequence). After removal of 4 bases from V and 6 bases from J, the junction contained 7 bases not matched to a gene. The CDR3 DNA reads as TGTGCCTGGACCCAGGGGGCAGGGCCCGGGGAGCTGTTTTTT. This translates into CAWTQGAGPGELFF.

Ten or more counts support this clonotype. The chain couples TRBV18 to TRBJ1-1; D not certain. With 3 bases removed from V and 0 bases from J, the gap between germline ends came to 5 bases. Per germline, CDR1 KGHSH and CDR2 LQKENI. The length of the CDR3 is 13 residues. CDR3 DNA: TGTGCCAGCTCACCGACGGTGAACACTGAAGCTTTCTTT. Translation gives CASSPTVNTEAFF.

CDR3 sequence (DNA): TGTGCCAGCAGTGGACAGGGAGTGGCCCAAGAGACCCAGTACTTC. It codes for CASSGQGVAQETQYF. The chain carries TRBV12-3 or TRBV12-4 and TRBJ2-5; the match to TRBD1 covers 8 bases. This CDR3 contains 15 residues. V lost 5 bases to trimming and J lost 1 base; unmatched junction nucleotides: 6.

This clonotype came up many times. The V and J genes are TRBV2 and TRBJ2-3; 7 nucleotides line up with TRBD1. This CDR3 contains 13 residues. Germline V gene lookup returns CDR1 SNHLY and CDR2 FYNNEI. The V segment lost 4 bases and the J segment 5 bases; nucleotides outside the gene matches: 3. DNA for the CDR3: TGTGCCAGCAGTGGGCGACAGGGAGATACGCAGTATTTT. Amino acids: CASSGRQGDTQYF.

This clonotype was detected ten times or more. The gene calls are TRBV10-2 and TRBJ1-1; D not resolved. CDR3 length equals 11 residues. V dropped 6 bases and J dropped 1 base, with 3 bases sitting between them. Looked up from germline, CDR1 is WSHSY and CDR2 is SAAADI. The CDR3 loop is CASRENTEAFF. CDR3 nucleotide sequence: TGCGCCAGCAGGGAGAACACTGAAGCTTTCTTT.

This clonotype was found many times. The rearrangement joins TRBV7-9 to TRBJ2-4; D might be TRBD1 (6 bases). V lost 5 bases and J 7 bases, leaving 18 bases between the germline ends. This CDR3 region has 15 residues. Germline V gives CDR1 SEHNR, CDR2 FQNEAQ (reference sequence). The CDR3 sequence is CASSQDSVKPNIQYF. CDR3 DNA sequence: TGTGCCAGCAGCCAGGACAGCGTGAAGCCGAACATTCAGTACTTC.

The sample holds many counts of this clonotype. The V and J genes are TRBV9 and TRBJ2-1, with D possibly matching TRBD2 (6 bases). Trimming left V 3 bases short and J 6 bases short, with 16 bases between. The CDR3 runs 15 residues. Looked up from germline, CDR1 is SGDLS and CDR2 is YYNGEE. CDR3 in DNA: TGTGCCAGCAGCGATGGACGGGGAGGATTCAATGAGCAGTTCTTC. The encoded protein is CASSDGRGGFNEQFF.

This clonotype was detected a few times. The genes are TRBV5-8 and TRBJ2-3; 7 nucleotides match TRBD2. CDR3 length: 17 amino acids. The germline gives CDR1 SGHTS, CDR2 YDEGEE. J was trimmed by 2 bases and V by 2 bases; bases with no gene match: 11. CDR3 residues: CASSLAGIAGVTDTQYF. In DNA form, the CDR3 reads TGTGCCAGCAGCTTAGCGGGGATCGCGGGGGTCACAGATACGCAGTATTTT.

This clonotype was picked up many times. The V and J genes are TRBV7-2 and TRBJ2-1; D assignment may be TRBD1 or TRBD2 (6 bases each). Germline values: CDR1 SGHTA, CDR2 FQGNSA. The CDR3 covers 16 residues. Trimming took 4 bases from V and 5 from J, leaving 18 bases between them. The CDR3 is CASSSRKQGLNNEQFF. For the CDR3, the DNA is TGTGCCAGCAGCTCGCGGAAACAGGGACTCAACAATGAGCAGTTCTTC.

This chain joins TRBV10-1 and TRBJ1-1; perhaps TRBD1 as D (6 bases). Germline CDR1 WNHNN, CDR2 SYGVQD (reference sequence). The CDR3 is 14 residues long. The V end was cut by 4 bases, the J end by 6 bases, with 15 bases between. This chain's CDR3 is CASSGDGGPAEAFF. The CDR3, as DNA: TGCGCCAGCAGTGGTGATGGGGGGCCTGCTGAAGCTTTCTTT.

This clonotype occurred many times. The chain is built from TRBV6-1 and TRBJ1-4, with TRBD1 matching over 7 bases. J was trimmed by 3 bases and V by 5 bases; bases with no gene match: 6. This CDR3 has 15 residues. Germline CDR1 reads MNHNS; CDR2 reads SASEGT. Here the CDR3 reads CASSTGAAANEKLFF. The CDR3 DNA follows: TGTGCCAGCAGTACAGGGGCAGCAGCTAATGAAAAACTGTTTTTT.

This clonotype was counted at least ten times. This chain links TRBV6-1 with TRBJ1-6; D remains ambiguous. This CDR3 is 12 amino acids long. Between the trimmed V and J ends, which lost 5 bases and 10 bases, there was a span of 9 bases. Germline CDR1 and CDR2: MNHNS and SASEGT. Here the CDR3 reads CASSYGGSPLHF. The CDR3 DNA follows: TGTGCCAGCAGTTATGGAGGGTCACCCCTCCACTTT.

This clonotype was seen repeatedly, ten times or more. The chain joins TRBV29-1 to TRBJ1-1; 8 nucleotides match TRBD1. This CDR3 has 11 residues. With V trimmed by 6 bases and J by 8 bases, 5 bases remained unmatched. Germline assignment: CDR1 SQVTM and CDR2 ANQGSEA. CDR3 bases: TGCAGCGTGAAGACAGGGGAGGAAGCTTTCTTT. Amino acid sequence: CSVKTGEEAFF.